This T cell receptor (beta chain) was recovered during a study of blood T cells in healthy people across ages. The study drew donors from healthy Caucasian individuals in Russia aged roughly 6 to 90. To note about this clonotype: One end of the junction is discordant with germline, which a read error may explain.

The CDR3 has 16 residues. The germline gives CDR1 KGHSH, CDR2 LQKENI. It was with a sample-barcoded 5' primer and a J-beta primer mix that a second PCR of about 7 to 12 cycles was run. TCRdb re-called the 5' RACE reads with MiXCR, one entry per CDR3 protein. This table holds about 810,000 distinct CDR3 sequences, under 40% found once. Sequenced input: blood. The rearrangement links TRBV18 to TRBJ2-5; no firm D call. The receptor comes from a man aged 18 to 30 in good health. The CDR3 nucleotides read TGTGCCGGCTCACCGTCATCGTCAGGTGGGAAAGAGACCCAGTACTTC. This codes for CAGSPSSSGGKETQYF.